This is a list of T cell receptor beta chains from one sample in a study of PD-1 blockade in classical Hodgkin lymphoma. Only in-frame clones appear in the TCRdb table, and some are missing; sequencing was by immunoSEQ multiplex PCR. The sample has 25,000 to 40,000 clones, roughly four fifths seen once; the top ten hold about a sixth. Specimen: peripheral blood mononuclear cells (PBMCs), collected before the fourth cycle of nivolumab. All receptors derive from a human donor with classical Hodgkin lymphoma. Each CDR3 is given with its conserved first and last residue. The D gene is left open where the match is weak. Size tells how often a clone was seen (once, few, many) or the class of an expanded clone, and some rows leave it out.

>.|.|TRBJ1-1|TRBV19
TGTGCCAGTAGTAGTCATAGGGACACTGAAGCTTTCTTT
CASSSHRDTEAFF
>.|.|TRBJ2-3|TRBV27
TGTGCCAGCAGCCCCGGGACTCCCTGGGATACGCAGTATTTT
CASSPGTPWDTQYF
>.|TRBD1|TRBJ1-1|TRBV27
TGTGCCAGAGGGGACAGGGAGTACACTGAAGCTTTCTTT
CARGDREYTEAFF
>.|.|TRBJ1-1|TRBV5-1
TGCGCCAGCAGCCCCAGGACAGCCCTGACTGAAGCTTTCTTT
CASSPRTALTEAFF
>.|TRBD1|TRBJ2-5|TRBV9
TGTGCCAGCAGCGTGGGACAGGGGGCGCCCGAGACCCAGTACTTC
CASSVGQGAPETQYF
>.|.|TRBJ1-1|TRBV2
TGTGCCAGCAGTGAAGCGCAGCCAGCAGCTTTCTTT
CASSEAQPAAFF
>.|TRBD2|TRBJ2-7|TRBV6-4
TGTGCCAGCAGTGCTGGACTAGCGCCAAAACCCCTCTCCTACGAGCAGTACTTC
CASSAGLAPKPLSYEQYF
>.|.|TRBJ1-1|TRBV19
TGTGCCAGTAGTATAGTCGTAGGGAGAAGGAACACTGAAGCTTTCTTT
CASSIVVGRRNTEAFF
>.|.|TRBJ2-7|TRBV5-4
TGTGCCAGCAGCCCCGAGCGAGCAGAGGAGCAGTACTTC
CASSPERAEEQYF
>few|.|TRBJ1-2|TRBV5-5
TGTGCCAGCAGCTTGGTACAGGGCCGTAACTATGGCTACACCTTC
CASSLVQGRNYGYTF
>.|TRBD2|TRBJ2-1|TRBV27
TGTGCCAGCAGTTTATACGGGAGGTCCTACAATGAGCAGTTCTTC
CASSLYGRSYNEQFF
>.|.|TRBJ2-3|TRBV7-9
TGTGCCAGCAGCTTATACCCCCCCGGGGGCACAGATACGCAGTATTTT
CASSLYPPGGTDTQYF
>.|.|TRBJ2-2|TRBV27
TGTGCCAGCAGTTTAGTGAAGTCCCCGAACACCGGGGAGCTGTTTTTT
CASSLVKSPNTGELFF
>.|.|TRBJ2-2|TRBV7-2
TGTGCCAGCAGCCGCTTTCAACGGCAGGGGATGGACGGGGAGCTGTTTTTT
CASSRFQRQGMDGELFF
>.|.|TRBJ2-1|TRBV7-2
TGTGCCAGCAGCTCCGGCTACAATGAGCAGTTCTTC
CASSSGYNEQFF
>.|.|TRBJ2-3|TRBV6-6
TGTGCCAGCAGTTACGGGGGGGGCAAGGCAGATACGCAGTATTTT
CASSYGGGKADTQYF